This TCR beta chain came from a study of OX40 agonist ivuxolimab in advanced cancers. Turning to the study itself: An agonistic human IgG2 monoclonal antibody against OX40 (CD134) was given. It was permissible to have had prior anti-PD-1, anti-PD-L1 or anti-CTLA-4 therapy, and about 40% had some.

Sequencing used immunoSEQ multiplex PCR; TCRdb keeps in-frame clones, though not all of them. The data show about 79,000 clones, with 90% seen just once and about 0.35% held by the top ten. Germline V gene lookup returns CDR1 MGHDK and CDR2 SYGVNS. The CDR3 loop spans 14 amino acids. V was pared by 3 bases and J by 6 bases, with 11 bases between. Patients who had autoimmune disease history or got systemic immunosuppression were left out. The origin of this receptor is an adult with an advanced solid tumor such as melanoma, head and neck, liver or kidney cancer. Sequences were derived from CD4+ or CD8+ T cells sorted from blood, sampled in a trial of the OX40 agonist ivuxolimab. The V and J genes are TRBV25-1 and TRBJ1-4; D gene uncertain. The CDR3 nucleotides are TGTGCCAGCAGTGATCCCCATATATATGAAAAACTGTTTTTT. Amino acids: CASSDPHIYEKLFF.